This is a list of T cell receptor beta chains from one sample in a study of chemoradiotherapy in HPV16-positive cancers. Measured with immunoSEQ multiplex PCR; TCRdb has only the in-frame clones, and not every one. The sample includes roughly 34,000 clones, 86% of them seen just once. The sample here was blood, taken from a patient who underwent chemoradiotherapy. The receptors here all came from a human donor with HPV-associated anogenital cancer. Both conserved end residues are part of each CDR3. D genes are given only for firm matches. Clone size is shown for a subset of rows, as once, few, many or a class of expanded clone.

CDR3aa: CASSQDSGEQYF
CDR3nt: TGTGCCAGCAGCCAAGACAGTGGCGAGCAGTACTTC
d_gene: NA
v_gene: TRBV7-6
abundance: NA
j_gene: TRBJ2-7

CDR3aa: CASSQWGSPLHF
CDR3nt: TGTGCCAGCAGCCAGTGGGGTTCACCCCTCCACTTT
d_gene: NA
v_gene: TRBV7-6
abundance: NA
j_gene: TRBJ1-6

CDR3aa: CASSSNRHLYGYTF
CDR3nt: TGTGCCAGCAGCTCAAACCGTCACCTCTATGGCTACACCTTC
d_gene: NA
v_gene: TRBV11-2
abundance: few
j_gene: TRBJ1-2

CDR3aa: CASSLFGQGIYEQYF
CDR3nt: TGTGCCAGCAGCTTGTTTGGACAGGGTATCTACGAGCAGTACTTC
d_gene: TRBD1
v_gene: TRBV7-6
abundance: NA
j_gene: TRBJ2-7

CDR3aa: CASSKRFIMGNSPLHF
CDR3nt: TGTGCCAGCAGCAAACGGTTCATTATGGGGAATTCACCCCTCCACTTT
d_gene: NA
v_gene: TRBV21-1
abundance: NA
j_gene: TRBJ1-6

CDR3aa: CASSSDDHEQFF
CDR3nt: TGTGCCAGCAGCTCGGACGATCATGAGCAGTTCTTC
d_gene: NA
v_gene: TRBV27
abundance: NA
j_gene: TRBJ2-1

CDR3aa: CASSVTLFGNIQYF
CDR3nt: TGTGCCAGCAGCGTTACCCTCTTTGGTAACATTCAGTACTTC
d_gene: NA
v_gene: TRBV9
abundance: NA
j_gene: TRBJ2-4

CDR3aa: CASSQDLENTEAFF
CDR3nt: TGCGCCAGCAGCCAAGATCTCGAGAACACTGAAGCTTTCTTT
d_gene: NA
v_gene: TRBV4-3
abundance: NA
j_gene: TRBJ1-1

CDR3aa: CASRKTDSYEQYF
CDR3nt: TGTGCCAGCCGAAAAACGGATTCCTACGAGCAGTACTTC
d_gene: NA
v_gene: TRBV28
abundance: NA
j_gene: TRBJ2-7

CDR3aa: CASSLEYGTDTQYF
CDR3nt: TGTGCCAGCAGCTTAGAATACGGCACAGATACGCAGTATTTT
d_gene: NA
v_gene: TRBV7-3
abundance: few
j_gene: TRBJ2-3

CDR3aa: CASSSPGGVGINEQFF
CDR3nt: TGTGCCAGCAGCTCGCCCGGCGGGGTAGGAATCAATGAGCAGTTCTTC
d_gene: NA
v_gene: TRBV5-8
abundance: NA
j_gene: TRBJ2-1

CDR3aa: CASSLRRGGRQETQYF
CDR3nt: TGTGCCAGTAGCCTGAGGCGGGGGGGAAGGCAAGAGACCCAGTACTTC
d_gene: TRBD2
v_gene: TRBV19
abundance: NA
j_gene: TRBJ2-5

CDR3aa: CARDYGYTF
CDR3nt: TGTGCCAGAGACTATGGCTACACCTTC
d_gene: NA
v_gene: TRBV7-9
abundance: NA
j_gene: TRBJ1-2

CDR3aa: CASSYNFGAEQYF
CDR3nt: TGTGCCAGCAGCTATAATTTTGGAGCCGAGCAGTACTTC
d_gene: NA
v_gene: TRBV27
abundance: few
j_gene: TRBJ2-7

CDR3aa: CASSQDGQSRGGYTF
CDR3nt: TGTGCCAGCAGCCAAGATGGACAGTCTCGGGGTGGCTACACCTTC
d_gene: NA
v_gene: TRBV4-2
abundance: NA
j_gene: TRBJ1-2

CDR3aa: CASSVGRTSGDQFF
CDR3nt: TGTGCCAGCAGCGTAGGACGGACTAGCGGGGATCAGTTCTTC
d_gene: TRBD2
v_gene: TRBV9
abundance: NA
j_gene: TRBJ2-1

CDR3aa: CASSEGQIYEQYF
CDR3nt: TGTGCCAGCAGCGAGGGACAGATTTACGAGCAGTACTTC
d_gene: TRBD1
v_gene: TRBV7-8
abundance: NA
j_gene: TRBJ2-7

CDR3aa: CASSLIGYGSPLHF
CDR3nt: TGTGCCAGCAGTTTAATTGGGTACGGTTCACCCCTCCACTTT
d_gene: NA
v_gene: TRBV27
abundance: large
j_gene: TRBJ1-6

CDR3aa: CASSLALGATFNEQFF
CDR3nt: TGCGCCAGCAGCTTGGCCCTGGGGGCCACATTCAATGAGCAGTTCTTC
d_gene: NA
v_gene: TRBV5-1
abundance: NA
j_gene: TRBJ2-1

CDR3aa: CASSQRQESVWDTEAFF
CDR3nt: TGTGCCAGCAGCCAGAGACAGGAGAGCGTTTGGGACACTGAAGCTTTCTTT
d_gene: NA
v_gene: TRBV7-8
abundance: NA
j_gene: TRBJ1-1

CDR3aa: CASSPMTDTGELFF
CDR3nt: TGTGCCAGCTCACCGATGACCGACACCGGGGAGCTGTTTTTT
d_gene: NA
v_gene: TRBV18
abundance: NA
j_gene: TRBJ2-2

CDR3aa: CASSLGPGVEQYF
CDR3nt: TGCGCCAGCAGCTTGGGGCCGGGAGTGGAGCAGTACTTC
d_gene: NA
v_gene: TRBV5-1
abundance: NA
j_gene: TRBJ2-7

CDR3aa: CASGAGGVTDTQYF
CDR3nt: TGTGCCAGCGGAGCGGGGGGGGTCACAGATACGCAGTATTTT
d_gene: TRBD2
v_gene: TRBV5-4
abundance: NA
j_gene: TRBJ2-3

CDR3aa: CASSRQQVHYNEQFF
CDR3nt: TGTGCCAGCAGCAGACAGCAAGTTCACTACAATGAGCAGTTCTTC
d_gene: NA
v_gene: TRBV9
abundance: NA
j_gene: TRBJ2-1

CDR3aa: CASSEGGGQGKGGNQPQHF
CDR3nt: TGTGCCAGCAGTGAAGGAGGAGGGCAGGGCAAGGGGGGCAATCAGCCCCAGCATTTT
d_gene: NA
v_gene: TRBV6-1
abundance: NA
j_gene: TRBJ1-5

CDR3aa: CASSQELFPGNTEAFF
CDR3nt: TGTGCCAGCAGCCAAGAATTATTTCCTGGGAACACTGAAGCTTTCTTT
d_gene: NA
v_gene: TRBV14
abundance: NA
j_gene: TRBJ1-1

CDR3aa: CASSPTDRSYEQYF
CDR3nt: TGTGCCAGCAGCCCTACCGACAGATCCTACGAGCAGTACTTC
d_gene: NA
v_gene: TRBV5-4
abundance: NA
j_gene: TRBJ2-7

CDR3aa: CATSRAARAYFYEQYF
CDR3nt: TGTGCCACCAGCAGAGCAGCCCGAGCTTACTTTTACGAGCAGTACTTC
d_gene: NA
v_gene: TRBV15
abundance: NA
j_gene: TRBJ2-7

CDR3aa: CASSQKILAGGTQYF
CDR3nt: TGCGCCAGCAGCCAAAAGATTTTAGCGGGTGGGACCCAGTACTTC
d_gene: TRBD2
v_gene: TRBV5-1
abundance: NA
j_gene: TRBJ2-5

CDR3aa: CASRPTSGSGNQPQHF
CDR3nt: TGTGCCAGCAGACCAACGTCTGGGAGCGGCAATCAGCCCCAGCATTTT
d_gene: NA
v_gene: TRBV11-3
abundance: NA
j_gene: TRBJ1-5

CDR3aa: CASSEPQGLNEKLFF
CDR3nt: TGTGCCAGCAGTGAACCACAGGGGCTGAATGAAAAACTGTTTTTT
d_gene: TRBD1
v_gene: TRBV6-1
abundance: NA
j_gene: TRBJ1-4

CDR3aa: CASSYEGINEAFF
CDR3nt: TGTGCCAGCAGTTACGAGGGGATCAATGAAGCTTTCTTT
d_gene: NA
v_gene: TRBV6-6
abundance: NA
j_gene: TRBJ1-1

CDR3aa: CASSHRQTGQPQHF
CDR3nt: TGTGCCAGCAGCCATAGACAGACGGGTCAGCCCCAGCATTTT
d_gene: NA
v_gene: TRBV4-2
abundance: NA
j_gene: TRBJ1-5

CDR3aa: CASSDDQASGANVLTF
CDR3nt: TGTGCCAGCAGTGACGATCAGGCCTCTGGGGCCAACGTCCTGACTTTC
d_gene: NA
v_gene: TRBV25-1
abundance: NA
j_gene: TRBJ2-6

CDR3aa: CASSSRTPAQGSPLHF
CDR3nt: TGCGCCAGCAGCTCTAGGACACCAGCTCAAGGTTCACCCCTCCACTTT
d_gene: NA
v_gene: TRBV5-1
abundance: NA
j_gene: TRBJ1-6

CDR3aa: CASSLYWGLELYTEAFF
CDR3nt: TGTGCCAGCAGCTTATACTGGGGGCTAGAACTGTACACTGAAGCTTTCTTT
d_gene: NA
v_gene: TRBV11-2
abundance: once
j_gene: TRBJ1-1

CDR3aa: CASSPGTGGSNQPQHF
CDR3nt: TGTGCCAGCTCGCCCGGGACAGGGGGTAGCAATCAGCCCCAGCATTTT
d_gene: TRBD1
v_gene: TRBV18
abundance: NA
j_gene: TRBJ1-5

CDR3aa: CASSLNAGEYTDTQYF
CDR3nt: TGTGCCAGCAGCTTAAATGCGGGGGAATACACAGATACGCAGTATTTT
d_gene: TRBD2
v_gene: TRBV11-2
abundance: NA
j_gene: TRBJ2-3

CDR3aa: CASSSQAVTGELFF
CDR3nt: TGTGCCAGCAGCTCACAAGCCGTCACCGGGGAGCTGTTTTTT
d_gene: NA
v_gene: TRBV7-2
abundance: NA
j_gene: TRBJ2-2

CDR3aa: CASSDDSEKLFF
CDR3nt: TGTGCCAGCAGCGATGACAGTGAAAAACTGTTTTTT
d_gene: NA
v_gene: TRBV11-2
abundance: once
j_gene: TRBJ1-4

CDR3aa: CASSYAGDNSPLHF
CDR3nt: TGTGCCAGCAGTTACGCAGGGGACAATTCACCCCTCCACTTT
d_gene: NA
v_gene: TRBV6-5
abundance: NA
j_gene: TRBJ1-6

CDR3aa: CATQRDLSYEQYF
CDR3nt: TGTGCCACCCAGCGGGACCTCTCCTACGAGCAGTACTTC
d_gene: TRBD2
v_gene: TRBV2
abundance: NA
j_gene: TRBJ2-7

CDR3aa: CASSPRTQADTQYF
CDR3nt: TGCGCCAGCAGCCCTAGGACCCAGGCAGATACGCAGTATTTT
d_gene: NA
v_gene: TRBV5-1
abundance: NA
j_gene: TRBJ2-3

CDR3aa: CASSLRTSGAYEQYF
CDR3nt: TGTGCCAGCAGTTTAAGGACTAGCGGGGCCTACGAGCAGTACTTC
d_gene: TRBD2
v_gene: TRBV27
abundance: NA
j_gene: TRBJ2-7

CDR3aa: CASSLEGQAGNTIYF
CDR3nt: TGCGCCAGCAGCCTGGAGGGGCAGGCAGGAAACACCATATATTTT
d_gene: NA
v_gene: TRBV4-3
abundance: NA
j_gene: TRBJ1-3

CDR3aa: CASSYQGAERSPLHF
CDR3nt: TGTGCCAGCAGTTACCAGGGGGCGGAAAGGTCACCCCTCCACTTT
d_gene: TRBD1
v_gene: TRBV6-5
abundance: NA
j_gene: TRBJ1-6

CDR3aa: CASSLSGAAHTEAFF
CDR3nt: TGTGCCAGCAGCTTAAGTGGGGCGGCGCACACTGAAGCTTTCTTT
d_gene: NA
v_gene: TRBV7-2
abundance: NA
j_gene: TRBJ1-1

CDR3aa: CASSIAGYRRVGQPQHF
CDR3nt: TGTGCCAGTAGTATAGCCGGTTATCGTAGAGTCGGTCAGCCCCAGCATTTT
d_gene: NA
v_gene: TRBV19
abundance: NA
j_gene: TRBJ1-5

CDR3aa: CASSDKNDEQYF
CDR3nt: TGTGCCAGCAGTGATAAGAACGACGAGCAGTACTTC
d_gene: NA
v_gene: TRBV6-1
abundance: once
j_gene: TRBJ2-7

CDR3aa: CASSSPDRGDSPLHF
CDR3nt: TGCGCCAGCAGCTCACCCGACAGGGGAGATTCACCCCTCCACTTT
d_gene: TRBD1
v_gene: TRBV5-1
abundance: NA
j_gene: TRBJ1-6

CDR3aa: CASSLDRQPQHF
CDR3nt: TGTGCCAGCAGCTTAGACAGGCAGCCCCAGCATTTT
d_gene: NA
v_gene: TRBV7-9
abundance: few
j_gene: TRBJ1-5

CDR3aa: CASSLQGGMADTQYF
CDR3nt: TGCGCCAGCAGCTTGCAAGGGGGGATGGCAGATACGCAGTATTTT
d_gene: NA
v_gene: TRBV5-1
abundance: NA
j_gene: TRBJ2-3

CDR3aa: CASSGGQGVGYTF
CDR3nt: TGTGCCAGCAGCGGGGGACAGGGGGTTGGCTACACCTTC
d_gene: TRBD1
v_gene: TRBV7-2
abundance: once
j_gene: TRBJ1-2

CDR3aa: CASSGQDGYTF
CDR3nt: TGTGCCAGCAGTGGACAGGATGGCTACACCTTC
d_gene: NA
v_gene: TRBV2
abundance: NA
j_gene: TRBJ1-2

CDR3aa: CASSRSAGWDNEQFF
CDR3nt: TGTGCCAGCTCACGTTCGGCAGGGTGGGACAATGAGCAGTTCTTC
d_gene: NA
v_gene: TRBV18
abundance: NA
j_gene: TRBJ2-1

CDR3aa: CASSIVGQGLNQPQHF
CDR3nt: TGTGCCAGTAGTATAGTTGGACAGGGCCTCAATCAGCCCCAGCATTTT
d_gene: TRBD1
v_gene: TRBV19
abundance: NA
j_gene: TRBJ1-5

CDR3aa: CASRPDRVLEKLFF
CDR3nt: TGTGCCAGCAGGCCCGACAGGGTTTTGGAAAAACTGTTTTTT
d_gene: TRBD1
v_gene: TRBV6-5
abundance: NA
j_gene: TRBJ1-4